These 27 T cell receptor beta chains were all obtained from the same sample, sequenced in a study of blood T cell repertoires in COVID-19. The protocol was immunoSEQ multiplex PCR, while the TCRdb copy is restricted to in-frame clones and leaves out a portion. The table shows around 120,000 clones, with over 65% occurring only once. The specimen sequenced was peripheral blood. The receptors shown here come from a man between 70 and 80 years old with acute or convalescent COVID-19.

The rearrangement joins TRBV7-3 to TRBJ2-5; possibly TRBD2 for D (5 bases). Per the germline V gene, CDR1 is SGHTA and CDR2 is FQGTGA. This CDR3 contains 15 residues. V was shortened by 5 bases and J by 3 bases, with 16 bases between the two germline ends. CDR3 sequence reads: CASSEGGRRKETQYF. CDR3 coding DNA: TGTGCCAGCAGCGAGGGTGGTCGGAGGAAAGAGACCCAGTACTTC.

The chain has TRBV9 and TRBJ1-4; D is unresolved. Germline V gene data show CDR1 as SGDLS and CDR2 as YYNGEE. V was pared by 3 bases and J by 5 bases, with 14 bases between. The CDR3 runs 15 residues. The CDR3 loop reads CASSATGMGNEKLFF. The CDR3, as DNA: TGTGCCAGCAGCGCCACGGGGATGGGGAATGAAAAACTGTTTTTT.

This chain uses TRBV11-3 with TRBJ2-1, with a possible D match to TRBD1 (6 bases). The germline gives CDR1 SGHNT, CDR2 YENEEA. The V end was cut by 4 bases, the J end by 5 bases, with 9 bases between. The CDR3 contains 13 residues. The CDR3 DNA is TGTGCCAGCAGCTCGGACAGAAACAATGAGCAGTTCTTC. Translation: CASSSDRNNEQFF.

V is TRBV6-4 and J is TRBJ2-3; 10 nucleotides match TRBD2. Germline V CDR1 and CDR2: MRHNA, SNTAGT. The ends lost 4 bases at V and 1 base at J; junction bases unmatched: 2. The CDR3 length is 15 residues. As DNA, the CDR3 is TGTGCCAGCAGTGCCCTAGCGGGAGGCACAGATACGCAGTATTTT. It yields the protein CASSALAGGTDTQYF.

This clone was observed once. V gene TRBV18 combines with J gene TRBJ2-7; TRBD2 might be the D (5 bases). Germline V CDR1 and CDR2: KGHSH, LQKENI. Trimming removed 2 bases from V and 7 bases from J, with 15 bases in between. CDR3 length equals 14 residues. This CDR3 reads CASSPSGGPWEQYF. CDR3 nucleotides: TGTGCCAGCTCACCATCCGGAGGACCGTGGGAGCAGTACTTC.

This chain uses TRBV7-2 with TRBJ1-2, with 11 bases aligning to TRBD1. This CDR3 is built from 14 residues. The V gene end was trimmed by 4 bases and the J gene end by 7 bases; junction bases not matched to a gene: 5. CDR1 is SGHTA and CDR2 is FQGNSA in the germline V gene. The CDR3 reads CASSSSGTGGGYTF. The DNA for the CDR3 is TGTGCCAGCAGCTCCTCCGGGACAGGGGGTGGCTACACCTTC.

The chain links TRBV7-3 to TRBJ1-1, with a tentative D call TRBD1 (5 bases). CDR1 is SGHTA, CDR2 FQGTGA, per germline. The germline V and J ends were trimmed by 4 bases and 6 bases, with 12 bases remaining between them. The CDR3 is 13 amino acids. This CDR3 reads CASSSQVQSEAFF. CDR3 nucleotide sequence: TGTGCCAGCAGCTCACAGGTCCAGTCTGAAGCTTTCTTT.

J is TRBJ1-1 and V is TRBV6-5; D gene ambiguous. The CDR3 covers 15 residues. The V end lost 0 bases, the J end lost 3 bases, and 11 bases lay between the germline ends. Per germline, CDR1 MNHEY and CDR2 SVGAGI. DNA of the CDR3: TGTGCCAGCAGTTACTCGGGCGGGTCCGACACTGAAGCTTTCTTT. This gives the protein CASSYSGGSDTEAFF.

The chain carries TRBV11-3 and TRBJ2-7, with a possible D match to TRBD1 (6 bases). Germline CDR1 and CDR2: SGHNT and YENEEA. V was cut by 2 bases and J by 2 bases, with 10 bases left in between. The CDR3 extends over 14 amino acids. CDR3 bases: TGTGCCAGCAGCTTATCAGGGGCCCCCTACGAGCAGTACTTC. It translates to CASSLSGAPYEQYF.

The chain couples TRBV5-4 to TRBJ2-3; 8 positions agree with TRBD2. With V trimmed by 3 bases and J by 2 bases, 5 bases remained unmatched. CDR3 length: 15 amino acids. Germline loops: CDR1 SGHNT, CDR2 YYREEE (reference sequence). In DNA, the CDR3 is TGTGCCAGCAGCTCCAAGCGGGGGAACACAGATACGCAGTATTTT. It codes for CASSSKRGNTDTQYF.

The chain joins TRBV7-8 to TRBJ1-1; no clear D. With 5 bases removed from V and 5 bases from J, the gap between germline ends came to 12 bases. CDR1 is SGHVS and CDR2 is FQNEAQ in the germline V gene. The CDR3 runs 13 residues. The CDR3: CASSLTIRTEAFF. The CDR3 nucleotides read TGTGCCAGCAGCCTCACCATCAGGACTGAAGCTTTCTTT.

This clone was counted once. The rearrangement uses TRBV6-5 and TRBJ1-6, with D possibly being TRBD1 (6 bases). V was trimmed by 2 bases and J by 4 bases, leaving 12 bases between them. Germline CDR1 MNHEY, CDR2 SVGAGI. CDR3 size: 16 residues. The CDR3 is CASSYAQTGYNSPLHF. In DNA form, the CDR3 reads TGTGCCAGCAGTTACGCACAGACAGGTTATAATTCACCCCTCCACTTT.

V usage is TRBV4-1 and J usage is TRBJ2-1, with 10 bases fitting TRBD2. The trim removed 4 bases at V and 0 bases at J, leaving 6 bases unmatched. This CDR3 comprises 17 residues. The germline gives CDR1 MGHRA, CDR2 YSYEKL. This CDR3 reads CASSPWTSGSSYNEQFF. The CDR3, as DNA: TGCGCCAGCAGCCCCTGGACTAGCGGTAGCTCCTACAATGAGCAGTTCTTC.

The V call is TRBV11-2, the J call TRBJ2-2; D may be TRBD1 (5 bases). The V gene lost 5 bases and the J gene lost 3 bases, with 19 bases spanning the gap. Germline assignment: CDR1 SGHAT and CDR2 FQNNGV. The CDR3 spans 17 residues. CDR3 region: CASSVTDPGWDTGELFF. The CDR3 DNA is TGTGCCAGCAGCGTGACGGATCCAGGGTGGGACACCGGGGAGCTGTTTTTT.

The V gene is TRBV2, the J gene TRBJ2-7; 7 bases map to TRBD1. The CDR3 totals 12 residues. Trimming cost V 7 bases and J 5 bases; bases outside gene matches: 5. The germline V gene encodes CDR1 SNHLY and CDR2 FYNNEI. In nucleotides, the CDR3 is TGTGCCAGCAATACACAGGGGAACGAGCAGTACTTC. The encoded protein is CASNTQGNEQYF.

The rearrangement links TRBV18 to TRBJ1-6; D may be TRBD1 (5 bases). Trimming stripped 2 bases from V and 4 bases from J, with 15 bases between. CDR3 length equals 17 residues. Per germline, CDR1 KGHSH and CDR2 LQKENI. CDR3 DNA sequence: TGTGCCAGCTCACCAACTGGGGGACTCTATTATAATTCACCCCTCCACTTT. Translation: CASSPTGGLYYNSPLHF.

This chain connects TRBV2 to TRBJ2-1; the D is unclear. The CDR3 is 13 residues long. The germline V gene has CDR1 SNHLY and CDR2 FYNNEI. V lost 0 bases and J lost 9, with 9 bases in between. CDR3 sequence (DNA): TGTGCCAGCAGTGAAGCGCTCCCTAGTGAGCAGTTCTTC. It yields the protein CASSEALPSEQFF. Based on the CDR3 plus reference TRBV2 and TRBJ2-1, the full variable domain is EPEVTQTPSHQVTQMGQEVILRCVPISNHLYFYWYRQILGQKVEFLVSFYNNEISEKSEIFDDQFSVERPDGSNFTLKIRSTKLEDSAMYFCASSEALPSEQFFGPGTRLTVL.

The V gene is TRBV29-1, the J gene TRBJ2-1, with TRBD2 matching over 11 bases. The CDR3 extends over 14 amino acids. The V and J ends lost 5 bases and 12 bases, in that order; junction bases with no gene match: 12. Looked up from germline, CDR1 is SQVTM and CDR2 is ANQGSEA. Here the CDR3 reads CSVTGTSGSIGQFF. The CDR3 coding sequence is TGCAGCGTTACCGGGACTAGCGGTTCTATTGGGCAGTTCTTC.

This clone appeared a few times. This chain uses TRBV7-6 with TRBJ1-2, with D perhaps matching TRBD1 (6 bases). CDR3 length: 13 amino acids. Germline V gene data show CDR1 as SGHVS and CDR2 as FNYEAQ. V lost 2 bases and J lost 8, with 12 bases in between. The CDR3 bases are TGTGCCAGCAGCTTAATGGCAGGGGACGGCTACACCTTC. It translates to CASSLMAGDGYTF.

The V call is TRBV24-1, the J call TRBJ2-7; TRBD1 agrees at 7 bases. Germline CDR1 and CDR2: KGHDR and SFDVKD. The trim removed 6 bases at V and 0 bases at J, leaving 10 bases unmatched. This CDR3 region has 16 residues. CDR3 nucleotide sequence: TGTGCCACCAGTTCCGGGACAGCAAGAGGCTCCTACGAGCAGTACTTC. Amino acids: CATSSGTARGSYEQYF.

J is TRBJ2-5 and V is TRBV12-5; D uncertain. Germline-derived CDR1 and CDR2 are LGHNT and FRNRAP. Trimming stripped 2 bases from V and 4 bases from J, with 11 bases between. This CDR3 is 14 amino acids long. The CDR3 is CASGLWLDSETQYF. CDR3 bases: TGTGCTAGTGGTTTGTGGCTTGACTCAGAGACCCAGTACTTC. Combining the CDR3 with reference TRBV12-5 and TRBJ2-5 gives the whole variable domain DARVTQTPRHKVTEMGQEVTMRCQPILGHNTVFWYRQTMMQGLELLAYFRNRAPLDDSGMPKDRFSAEMPDATLATLKIQPSEPRDSAVYFCASGLWLDSETQYFGPGTRLLVL.

DNA of the CDR3: TGTGCCAGCAGCGCAGACAGGGGGCTTGGGGAGCAGTACTTC. It encodes CASSADRGLGEQYF. The V call is TRBV5-6, the J call TRBJ2-7, with TRBD1 identical over 10 bases. The length of the CDR3 is 14 residues. Unmatched junction bases numbered 8, after V lost 4 bases and J lost 7 bases. The germline V gene has CDR1 SGHDT and CDR2 YYEEEE.

In this sample, this clone turned up once. The chain is built from TRBV28 and TRBJ2-1, with D perhaps TRBD2 (5 bases). CDR3 length equals 13 residues. With 6 bases removed from V and 8 bases from J, the gap between germline ends came to 14 bases. The germline CDR1 and CDR2 sequences are MDHEN and SYDVKM. In DNA, the CDR3 is TGTGCCAGCAGCCCTAACCCGGAGGATGAGCAGTTCTTC. It specifies CASSPNPEDEQFF.

V usage is TRBV7-2 and J usage is TRBJ2-2; TRBD2 matches 10 bases. After removal of 2 bases from V and 4 bases from J, the junction contained 4 bases not matched to a gene. This CDR3 region has 16 residues. The germline gives CDR1 SGHTA, CDR2 FQGNSA. The DNA for the CDR3 is TGTGCCAGCAGCTTAACTAGCGGGGTCTCCACCGGGGAGCTGTTTTTT. This translates into CASSLTSGVSTGELFF.

The rearrangement joins TRBV12-1 to TRBJ1-1. TRBV12-1 counts as a pseudogene. The CDR3 runs to 15 residues. The CDR3 coding sequence is TGTGCCAGCAGCCACCCCCCCGGTATGAACACTGAAGCTTTCTTT. Translated, it gives CASSHPPGMNTEAFF.

The rearrangement uses TRBV5-6 and TRBJ2-3; 9 nucleotides agree with TRBD2. Germline-derived CDR1 and CDR2 are SGHDT and YYEEEE. The CDR3 sequence is 16 residues long. The V and J ends lost 2 bases and 2 bases, in that order; junction bases with no gene match: 6. Here the CDR3 reads CASSFRLADITDTQYF. The CDR3 nucleotides are TGTGCCAGCAGCTTCCGACTAGCGGACATCACAGATACGCAGTATTTT.

The chain employs TRBV27 and TRBJ1-2; D not certain. Germline values: CDR1 MNHEY, CDR2 SMNVEV (reference sequence). The CDR3 consists of 13 residues. V gave up 6 bases and J gave up 2 bases, with 10 bases separating them. CDR3 in amino acids: CASRGSKNYGYTF. CDR3 coding DNA: TGTGCCAGCAGGGGGAGTAAGAACTATGGCTACACCTTC.